The sequence of this TCR beta chain was determined in a study of technical replicates of blood from a handful of donors. J was trimmed by 2 bases and V by 5 bases; bases with no gene match: 2. There are 14 residues in the CDR3. Germline CDR1 is LNHDA and CDR2 is SQIVND (reference sequence). Some clones are missing from TCRdb's copy, which holds only in-frame ones; the method was immunoSEQ multiplex PCR. The repertoire holds 74,000 or so clones, with 90% to 98% as singletons. This receptor was taken from a human donor in good health. The sequencing sample was made of T cells isolated from PBMCs. The chain links TRBV19 to TRBJ2-1; 8 bases are shared with TRBD2. The CDR3 here is CASSRGGAYNEQFF. CDR3 nucleotide sequence: TGTGCCAGTAGTCGGGGGGGCGCCTACAATGAGCAGTTCTTC.